This T cell receptor beta chain was captured by sequencing in a study of cytomegalovirus exposure and HLA in healthy donors. Study results and limitations: An Asian-associated ancestry cluster reportedly showed fewer N-insertions than the roughly 600-donor mean in a later analysis.

While unrecorded immune exposures were likely, the donors were nominally healthy when sampled. V lost 4 bases, J lost 8 bases, and 4 bases stayed unmatched. The CDR3 covers 14 residues. The germline V gene encodes CDR1 LGHNA and CDR2 YNFKEQ. A multiplex PCR was run with 60 Vbeta primers and 13 Jbeta primers. Produced via immunoSEQ multiplex PCR; TCRdb's table is partial and in-frame only. Of approximately 170,000 clones listed, approximately 62% are singletons. With regard to this clone: Its antigen is unknown.

The sequenced sample consisted of PBMCs. The clonotype originates from a man aged 45-60 years in good health and CMV-seronegative. V gene TRBV4-2 combines with J gene TRBJ1-4; 10 bases are a match to TRBD1. The CDR3 sequence is CASSLGQGREKLFF. The CDR3 DNA follows: TGTGCCAGCAGCCTGGGACAGGGGAGGGAAAAACTGTTTTTT.